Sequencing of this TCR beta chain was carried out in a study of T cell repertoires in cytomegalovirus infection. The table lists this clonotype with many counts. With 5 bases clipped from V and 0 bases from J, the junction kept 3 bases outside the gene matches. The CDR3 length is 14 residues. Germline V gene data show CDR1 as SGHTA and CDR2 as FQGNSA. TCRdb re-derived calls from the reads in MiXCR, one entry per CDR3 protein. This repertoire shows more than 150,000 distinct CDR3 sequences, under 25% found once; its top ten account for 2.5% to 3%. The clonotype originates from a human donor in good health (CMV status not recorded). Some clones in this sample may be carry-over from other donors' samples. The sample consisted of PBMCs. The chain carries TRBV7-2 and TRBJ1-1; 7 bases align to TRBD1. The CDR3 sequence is CASSKDRVNTEAFF. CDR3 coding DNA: TGTGCCAGCAGCAAAGACAGGGTGAACACTGAAGCTTTCTTT.